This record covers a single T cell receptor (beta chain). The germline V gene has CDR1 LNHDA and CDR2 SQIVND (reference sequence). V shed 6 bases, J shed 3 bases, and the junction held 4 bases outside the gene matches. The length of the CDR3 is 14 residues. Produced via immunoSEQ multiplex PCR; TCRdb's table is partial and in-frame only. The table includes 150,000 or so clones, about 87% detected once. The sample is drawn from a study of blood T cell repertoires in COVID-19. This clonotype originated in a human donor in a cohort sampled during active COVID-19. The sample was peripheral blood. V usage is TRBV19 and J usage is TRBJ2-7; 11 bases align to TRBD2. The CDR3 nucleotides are TGTGCCAGTAGGCCTAGCGGGGGGATCTACGAGCAGTACTTC. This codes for CASRPSGGIYEQYF.